This TCR beta chain was recovered during a study of identical twins. From the 5' RACE reads, TCRdb called clonotypes with MiXCR, one entry per CDR3 protein. The table lists under 900,000 distinct CDR3 sequences, roughly 12% of them singletons, with around 1.6% in the top ten. The CDR3 runs 16 residues. The trim removed 7 bases at V and 4 bases at J, leaving 12 bases unmatched. Germline V lookup: CDR1 SGDLS, CDR2 YYNGEE. The data were also submitted as part of a second study, on yellow fever vaccine responses in identical twins.

Sequenced: PBMCs. The sequence came from a woman in her late teens or twenties in good health. The rearrangement uses TRBV9 and TRBJ2-1, with 9 bases fitting TRBD2. The CDR3 DNA follows: TGTGCCAGCTCCTTAGCGGGAGTTGGGGTGTACAATGAGCAGTTCTTC. Encoded protein: CASSLAGVGVYNEQFF. Complete variable domain (other parts from reference TRBV9 and TRBJ2-1): DSGVTQTPKHLITATGQRVTLRCSPRSGDLSVYWYQQSLDQGLQFLIQYYNGEERAKGNILERFSAQQFPDLHSELNLSSLELGDSALYFCASSLAGVGVYNEQFFGPGTRLTVL.